This paragraph reports one TCR beta chain. These data come from a study of T cell changes during pregnancy in multiple sclerosis. Unmatched junction bases numbered 6, after V lost 2 bases and J lost 5 bases. CDR3 length equals 14 residues. Germline V gene lookup returns CDR1 SGHNT and CDR2 YYREEE (reference sequence). Profiling relied on immunoSEQ multiplex PCR, and the TCRdb table lists in-frame clones only, not all of them. The sample contains over 30,000 clones, 85% to 90% of which appear only once. This sequence originates from a female donor with multiple sclerosis, enrolled in a pregnancy study. The chain carries TRBV5-4 and TRBJ2-5; 7 bases are shared with TRBD1. Sequencing used CD8+ T cells from peripheral blood mononuclear cells, obtained in the third trimester of pregnancy. CDR3 DNA sequence: TGTGCCAGCAGCTTACCGGGACAGAGGGAGACCCAGTACTTC. Translation: CASSLPGQRETQYF.